These T cell receptor beta chains were read from a single sample in a study of sequential checkpoint blockade in melanoma. Only in-frame clones appear in the TCRdb table, and some are missing; sequencing was by immunoSEQ multiplex PCR. This table has about 13,000 clones, roughly 27% appearing once. The source was tumor tissue (inferred from file names), collected from a patient given nivolumab and ipilimumab in sequence. The receptors were gathered from a human donor with melanoma. CDR3s include the opening cysteine and the closing phenylalanine or tryptophan. A D gene is named only where the DNA matches it firmly. Clone size is not always given. Where it is, it says once, few, many or a class for expanded clones.

V: TRBV28; J: TRBJ1-5; size: many; D: -; CDR3: CASSRVDGNQPQHF; DNA: TGTGCCAGCAGCCGCGTAGACGGTAATCAGCCCCAGCATTTT
V: TRBV5-1; J: TRBJ1-4; size: -; D: -; CDR3: CASSASTGPNEKLFF; DNA: TGCGCCAGCAGCGCCTCCACGGGGCCTAATGAAAAACTGTTTTTT
V: TRBV6-8; J: TRBJ2-1; size: -; D: -; CDR3: CASSYGAGPLYGNEQFF; DNA: TGTGCCAGCAGTTACGGGGCAGGCCCGTTGTACGGCAATGAGCAGTTCTTC
V: TRBV6-8; J: TRBJ1-2; size: many; D: TRBD1; CDR3: CASSYSGQALGYGYTF; DNA: TGTGCCAGCAGTTACTCTGGACAGGCTCTGGGCTATGGCTACACCTTC
V: TRBV4-1; J: TRBJ1-1; size: many; D: -; CDR3: CASSQGEGTGTEAFF; DNA: TGCGCCAGCAGCCAAGGTGAAGGGACCGGCACTGAAGCTTTCTTT
V: TRBV10-2; J: TRBJ1-1; size: -; D: TRBD1; CDR3: CASSIDRVGTEAFF; DNA: TGCGCCAGCAGTATAGACAGGGTGGGGACTGAAGCTTTCTTT
V: TRBV6-8; J: TRBJ2-5; size: -; D: -; CDR3: CASVRPNQETQYF; DNA: TGTGCCAGCGTTCGGCCCAACCAAGAGACCCAGTACTTC
V: TRBV19; J: TRBJ2-3; size: once; D: TRBD2; CDR3: CASSLDGTSGTDTQYF; DNA: TGTGCCAGTAGTCTAGACGGGACTAGCGGCACAGATACGCAGTATTTT
V: TRBV11-3; J: TRBJ2-7; size: many; D: -; CDR3: CASSLNPGPLEQYF; DNA: TGTGCCAGCAGCTTAAATCCAGGCCCATTGGAGCAGTACTTC
V: TRBV6-8; J: TRBJ1-2; size: few; D: -; CDR3: CASSPSGAGVTNYGYTF; DNA: TGTGCCAGCAGTCCCTCAGGCGCAGGGGTCACAAACTATGGCTACACCTTC
V: TRBV19; J: TRBJ2-3; size: -; D: TRBD2; CDR3: CASSIVGGFGGGRTDTQYF; DNA: TGTGCCAGTAGTATAGTGGGAGGTTTTGGGGGAGGGCGCACAGATACGCAGTATTTT
V: TRBV15; J: TRBJ1-1; size: few; D: -; CDR3: CATSREQRGHEAFF; DNA: TGTGCCACCAGCAGAGAACAGAGGGGCCATGAAGCTTTCTTT
V: TRBV19; J: TRBJ2-7; size: -; D: -; CDR3: CASSRTSGSTYEQYF; DNA: TGTGCCAGTAGTAGAACTAGTGGTAGTACCTACGAGCAGTACTTC